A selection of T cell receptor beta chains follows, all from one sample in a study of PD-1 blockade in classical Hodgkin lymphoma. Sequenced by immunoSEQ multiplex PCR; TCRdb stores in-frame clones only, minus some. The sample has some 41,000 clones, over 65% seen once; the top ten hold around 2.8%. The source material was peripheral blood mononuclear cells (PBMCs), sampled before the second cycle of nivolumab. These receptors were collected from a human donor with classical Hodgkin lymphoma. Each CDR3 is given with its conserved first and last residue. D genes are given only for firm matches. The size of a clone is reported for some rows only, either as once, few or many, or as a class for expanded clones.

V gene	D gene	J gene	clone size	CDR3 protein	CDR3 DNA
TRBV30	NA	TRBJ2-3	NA	CAWTPDDTQYF	TGTGCCTGGACCCCAGACGATACGCAGTATTTT
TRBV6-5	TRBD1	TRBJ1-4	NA	CASSPRQGKEEKLFF	TGTGCCAGCAGTCCCCGACAGGGGAAAGAGGAAAAACTGTTTTTT
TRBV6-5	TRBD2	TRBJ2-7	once	CASSYSTSGAYEQYF	TGTGCCAGCAGTTACTCTACTAGCGGGGCCTACGAGCAGTACTTC
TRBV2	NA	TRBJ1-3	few	CASSRPGGAQSGNTIYF	TGTGCCAGCAGTAGGCCGGGGGGGGCGCAATCTGGAAACACCATATATTTT
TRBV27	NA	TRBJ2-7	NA	CASKLTGGHEQYF	TGTGCCAGCAAACTGACAGGAGGCCACGAGCAGTACTTC
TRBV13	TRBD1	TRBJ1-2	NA	CASSQPGQGNYGYTF	TGTGCCAGCAGCCAACCGGGACAGGGGAACTATGGCTACACCTTC
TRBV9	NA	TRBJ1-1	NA	CASSVGGSTEAFF	TGTGCCAGCAGCGTAGGGGGGAGCACTGAAGCTTTCTTT
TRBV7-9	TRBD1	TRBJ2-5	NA	CASSTWTGAQETQYF	TGTGCCAGCAGCACCTGGACAGGGGCGCAAGAGACCCAGTACTTC
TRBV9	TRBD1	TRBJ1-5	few	CASSVGQGNQPQHF	TGTGCCAGCAGCGTCGGACAGGGCAATCAGCCCCAGCATTTT
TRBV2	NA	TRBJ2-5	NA	CASNLYGGQGETQYF	TGTGCCAGCAACCTCTACGGGGGGCAGGGAGAGACCCAGTACTTC